This TCR beta chain was identified during a study of blood T cells in healthy people across ages. Alongside a J-beta primer mix, a sample-barcoded 5' primer served in a second PCR lasting about 7 to 12 cycles. TCRdb re-analysed the 5' RACE reads in MiXCR, keeping a single row per CDR3 protein. This sample carries roughly 500,000 distinct CDR3 sequences, approximately 25% of them seen once, and the ten largest clones take roughly 9%. V gave up 3 bases and J gave up 0 bases; unmatched junction bases: 5. The CDR3 loop spans 15 amino acids. Germline values: CDR1 GTSNPN, CDR2 SVGIG (reference sequence). The same specimen was also included in a second study, on T cells of mothers and their children. That paper notes: Among related mother-child pairs, overlap was slightly higher than in unrelated pairs, though not significantly.

This rearrangement joins TRBV30 to TRBJ2-3; 8 positions agree with TRBD1. Source material: blood. This receptor was identified in a boy between 10 and 17 years old in good health. CDR3 region: CAWSRDRTSTDTQYF. DNA of the CDR3: TGTGCCTGGAGCCGGGACAGGACTAGCACAGATACGCAGTATTTT.